This T cell receptor (beta chain) was identified during a study of T cell responses to AZD1222 COVID-19 vaccine. About the research overall: Second doses were pooled across both intervals (about 4 or about 12 weeks).

V was shortened by 1 base and J by 4 bases, with 10 bases between the two germline ends. CDR1 is SGHVS and CDR2 is FQNEAQ in the germline V gene. The CDR3 has 14 amino acids. TCRdb's table, derived via immunoSEQ multiplex PCR, lists solely in-frame clones and lacks some. The table has about 84,000 clones, 70% to 90% seen once; the top ten hold around 1.5%. This clone was counted a few times. What it recognizes is unknown. Study-level findings and limits: Across spike, vaccine-associated CD4 TCRs were found, dominant at 160-218 and 743-854. Reportedly, close to half of spike-specific TCRs are directed against unmutated variant regions.

V is TRBV7-8 and J is TRBJ1-1, with no clear D. The sequence derives from an adult in good health. The input for sequencing was peripheral blood, taken on day 0 of AZD1222 vaccination. The CDR3 reads CASSLGSRSTEAFF. As DNA, the CDR3 is TGTGCCAGCAGCTTAGGTAGTCGCAGCACTGAAGCTTTCTTT. Drawing the rest from reference TRBV7-8 and TRBJ1-1, the complete variable domain is GAGVSQSPRYKVAKRGQDVALRCDPISGHVSLFWYQQALGQGPEFLTYFQNEAQLDKSGLPSDRFFAERPEGSVSTLKIQRTQQEDSAVYLCASSLGSRSTEAFFGQGTRLTVV.